This TCR beta chain was identified during a study of T-cell memory formation after mild COVID-19. There are a few counts of this clonotype. What it recognizes is unknown. Study results and caveats: Cross-reactive memory appears to have joined, as suggested by some responding clones showing up in pre-infection memory. CD4+ clones that contracted lay mainly in CM and EM; CD8+ ones lay in EMRA.

The CDR3 consists of 15 residues. Trimming removed 1 base from V and 4 bases from J, with 13 bases in between. Germline assignment: CDR1 SGHVS and CDR2 FQNEAQ. 5'RACE with constant-segment primers built TCRalpha and TCRbeta cDNA libraries with UMIs. A single record per CDR3 protein comes from TCRdb applying MiXCR to the 5' RACE reads. This table holds about half a million distinct CDR3 sequences, over 15% found once. The receptor comes from an adult woman who had mild COVID-19 (a few samples of this study predate the infection). Cell type and time point are not known. The chain carries TRBV7-8 and TRBJ2-5; TRBD1 is a possible D gene (5 bases). Sequenced input: PBMCs or a T cell subset sorted from them (not recorded which). The CDR3 here is CASSLGAGQGETQYF. The DNA of the CDR3 is TGTGCCAGCAGCTTAGGGGCAGGACAAGGAGAGACCCAGTACTTC. Supplemented by reference TRBV7-8 and TRBJ2-5, the full variable domain reads GAGVSQSPRYKVAKRGQDVALRCDPISGHVSLFWYQQALGQGPEFLTYFQNEAQLDKSGLPSDRFFAERPEGSVSTLKIQRTQQEDSAVYLCASSLGAGQGETQYFGPGTRLLVL.